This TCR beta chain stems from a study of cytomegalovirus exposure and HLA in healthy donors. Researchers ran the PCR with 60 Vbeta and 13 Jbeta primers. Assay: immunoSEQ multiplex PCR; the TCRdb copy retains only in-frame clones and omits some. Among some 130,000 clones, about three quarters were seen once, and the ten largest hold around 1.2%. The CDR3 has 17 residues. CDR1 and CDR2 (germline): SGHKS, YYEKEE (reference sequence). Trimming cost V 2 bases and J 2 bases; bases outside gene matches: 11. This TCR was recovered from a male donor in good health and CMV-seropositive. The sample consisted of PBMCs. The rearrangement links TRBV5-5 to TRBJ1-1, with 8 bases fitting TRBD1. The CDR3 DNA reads TGTGCCAGCAGCTTCCTCAGGGGGCGGATAGATAACACTGAAGCTTTCTTT. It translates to CASSFLRGRIDNTEAFF.